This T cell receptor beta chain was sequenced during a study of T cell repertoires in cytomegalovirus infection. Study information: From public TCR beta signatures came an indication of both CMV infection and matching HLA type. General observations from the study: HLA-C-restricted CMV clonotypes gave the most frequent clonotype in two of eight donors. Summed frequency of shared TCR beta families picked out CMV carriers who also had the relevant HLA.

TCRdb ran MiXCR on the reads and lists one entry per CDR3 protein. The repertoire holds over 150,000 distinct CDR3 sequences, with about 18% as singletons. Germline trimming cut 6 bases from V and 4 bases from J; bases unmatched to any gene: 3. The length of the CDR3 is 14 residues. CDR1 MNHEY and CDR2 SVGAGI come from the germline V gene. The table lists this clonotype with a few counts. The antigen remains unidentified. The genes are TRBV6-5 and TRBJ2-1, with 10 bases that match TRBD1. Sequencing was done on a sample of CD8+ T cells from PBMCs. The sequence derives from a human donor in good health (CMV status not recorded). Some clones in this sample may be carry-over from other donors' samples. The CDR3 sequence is CASRKDRGYNEQFF. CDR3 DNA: TGTGCCAGCAGAAAGGACAGGGGGTACAATGAGCAGTTCTTC.